The 12 T cell receptor beta chains presented below share a single source sample, sequenced in a study of blood T cell repertoires in COVID-19. Repertoires were generated with immunoSEQ multiplex PCR, while TCRdb's copy carries only in-frame clones and drops some. The sample records about 150,000 clones, 87% being singletons. Sequenced material: peripheral blood. These receptors originate from an older man with acute or convalescent COVID-19.

The chain carries TRBV2 and TRBJ1-4, with D tentatively TRBD1 (6 bases). V lost 4 bases, J lost 8 bases, and 14 bases lay in between. The CDR3 is made up of 14 amino acids. The germline CDR1 and CDR2 sequences are SNHLY and FYNNEI. The CDR3 nucleotides are TGTGCCAGCAGTGGACAGGTGCCGGGGGAAAAACTGTTTTTT. As protein: CASSGQVPGEKLFF.

This chain uses TRBV7-9 with TRBJ1-1, with D unresolved. The CDR3 runs 15 residues. Between the trimmed V and J ends, which lost 3 bases and 0 bases, there was a span of 11 bases. CDR1 and CDR2 from the germline V gene are SEHNR and FQNEAQ (reference sequence). The CDR3 spells CASSFGDGLNTEAFF. CDR3 bases: TGTGCCAGCAGCTTCGGTGACGGGTTGAACACTGAAGCTTTCTTT.

This clone was recorded only once. The V gene is TRBV12-3 or TRBV12-4, the J gene TRBJ2-3; D unresolved. The germline V and J ends were trimmed by 3 bases and 1 base, with 5 bases remaining between them. The CDR3 is made up of 13 amino acids. CDR3 loop: CASSFLGTDTQYF. DNA of the CDR3: TGTGCCAGCAGTTTCCTCGGCACAGATACGCAGTATTTT.

This clone was counted a few times. The chain carries TRBV18 and TRBJ2-1; 9 bases fit TRBD2. V was pared by 4 bases and J by 5 bases, with 3 bases of the junction left unmatched. Germline CDR1 and CDR2: KGHSH and LQKENI. The length of the CDR3 is 14 residues. This CDR3 is CASSRGLANNEQFF. The CDR3 DNA is TGTGCCAGCTCACGCGGACTAGCGAACAATGAGCAGTTCTTC. Combining the CDR3 with reference TRBV18 and TRBJ2-1 gives the whole variable domain NAGVMQNPRHLVRRRGQEARLRCSPMKGHSHVYWYRQLPEEGLKFMVYLQKENIIDESGMPKERFSAEFPKEGPSILRIQQVVRGDSAAYFCASSRGLANNEQFFGPGTRLTVL.

The rearrangement joins TRBV9 to TRBJ2-1; 7 bases match TRBD2. V gave up 4 bases and J gave up 7 bases; unmatched junction bases: 14. This CDR3 comprises 16 residues. The germline V gene encodes CDR1 SGDLS and CDR2 YYNGEE. The CDR3 spells CASSPQLGGPGNEQFF. DNA of the CDR3: TGTGCCAGCAGCCCCCAGTTGGGAGGGCCGGGTAATGAGCAGTTCTTC.

V and J are TRBV5-6 and TRBJ1-6; D ambiguous. The V gene lost 0 bases and the J gene lost 7 bases, with 8 bases spanning the gap. The CDR3 totals 14 residues. Germline V gene lookup returns CDR1 SGHDT and CDR2 YYEEEE. CDR3 nucleotides: TGTGCCAGCAGCTTGGCATCGGGGAATTCACCCCTCCACTTT. Translated, it gives CASSLASGNSPLHF.

V gene TRBV5-1 combines with J gene TRBJ1-6; the match to TRBD1 covers 10 bases. V gave up 0 bases and J gave up 9 bases; unmatched junction bases: 12. This CDR3 contains 18 residues. CDR1 is SGHRS and CDR2 is YFSETQ in the germline V gene. The CDR3 coding sequence is TGCGCCAGCAGCTTGGACCCGGGACAGGGGAAGTTTAGTTCACCCCTCCACTTT. Translation: CASSLDPGQGKFSSPLHF.

The rearrangement links TRBV7-9 to TRBJ2-3; D not resolved. CDR1 is SEHNR, CDR2 FQNEAQ, per germline (reference sequence). There are 11 residues in the CDR3. Trimming pared 5 bases from V and 3 bases from J, leaving 3 bases between. CDR3 DNA sequence: TGTGCCAGCAGCCGGACAGATACGCAGTATTTT. It specifies CASSRTDTQYF.

This chain uses TRBV19 with TRBJ2-1; D may be TRBD2 (6 bases). CDR1 LNHDA and CDR2 SQIVND come from the germline V gene (reference sequence). The ends were cut back, 3 bases at V and 5 bases at J, with 11 bases in the middle. The CDR3 is 14 residues long. The CDR3 coding sequence is TGTGCCAGTAGTATTAAGGGAGGAGACAATGAGCAGTTCTTC. This encodes CASSIKGGDNEQFF.

This chain connects TRBV28 to TRBJ1-5, with D perhaps matching TRBD1 (5 bases). Trimming stripped 10 bases from V and 5 bases from J, with 18 bases between. This CDR3 has 14 amino acids. Germline loops: CDR1 MDHEN, CDR2 SYDVKM. CDR3 in amino acids: CATVRGGRDQPQHF. CDR3 nucleotide sequence: TGTGCCACCGTAAGGGGTGGGAGGGATCAGCCCCAGCATTTT.

V is TRBV5-6 and J is TRBJ1-3; TRBD1 matches 7 bases. The CDR3 totals 17 residues. Germline V gives CDR1 SGHDT, CDR2 YYEEEE. Losses at the gene ends were 3 bases for V and 4 bases for J; bases not matched to a gene: 13. CDR3: CASSSPADRSGGNTIYF. CDR3 DNA sequence: TGTGCCAGCAGCTCACCGGCGGACAGGTCAGGAGGAAACACCATATATTTT. Full variable domain (remainder filled in from reference TRBV5-6 and TRBJ1-3): DAGVTQSPTHLIKTRGQQVTLRCSPKSGHDTVSWYQQALGQGPQFIFQYYEEEERQRGNFPDRFSGHQFPNYSSELNVNALLLGDSALYLCASSSPADRSGGNTIYFGEGSWLTVV.

The chain employs TRBV19 and TRBJ2-7; 10 bases are a match to TRBD1. V lost 5 bases, J lost 7 bases, and 11 bases stayed unmatched. The CDR3 is 15 amino acids. Germline values: CDR1 LNHDA, CDR2 SQIVND (reference sequence). CDR3 residues: CASSPRDRGRQEQYF. The CDR3 DNA sequence: TGTGCCAGTAGTCCCCGGGACAGGGGAAGGCAAGAGCAGTACTTC.